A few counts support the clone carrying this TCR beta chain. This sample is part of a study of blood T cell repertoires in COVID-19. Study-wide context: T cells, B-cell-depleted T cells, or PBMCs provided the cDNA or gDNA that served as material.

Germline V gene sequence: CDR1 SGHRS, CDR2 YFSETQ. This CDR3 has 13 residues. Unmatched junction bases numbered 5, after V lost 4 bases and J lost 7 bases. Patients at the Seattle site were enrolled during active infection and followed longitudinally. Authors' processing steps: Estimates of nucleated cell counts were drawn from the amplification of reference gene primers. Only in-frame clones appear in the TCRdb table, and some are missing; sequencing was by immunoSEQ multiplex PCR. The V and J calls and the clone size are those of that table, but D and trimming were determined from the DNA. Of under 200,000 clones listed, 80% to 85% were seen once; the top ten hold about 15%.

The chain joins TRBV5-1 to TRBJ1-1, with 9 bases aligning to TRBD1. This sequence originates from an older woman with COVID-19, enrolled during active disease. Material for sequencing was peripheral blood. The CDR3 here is CASSPMTGGEAFF. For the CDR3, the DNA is TGCGCCAGCAGCCCCATGACAGGGGGTGAAGCTTTCTTT.